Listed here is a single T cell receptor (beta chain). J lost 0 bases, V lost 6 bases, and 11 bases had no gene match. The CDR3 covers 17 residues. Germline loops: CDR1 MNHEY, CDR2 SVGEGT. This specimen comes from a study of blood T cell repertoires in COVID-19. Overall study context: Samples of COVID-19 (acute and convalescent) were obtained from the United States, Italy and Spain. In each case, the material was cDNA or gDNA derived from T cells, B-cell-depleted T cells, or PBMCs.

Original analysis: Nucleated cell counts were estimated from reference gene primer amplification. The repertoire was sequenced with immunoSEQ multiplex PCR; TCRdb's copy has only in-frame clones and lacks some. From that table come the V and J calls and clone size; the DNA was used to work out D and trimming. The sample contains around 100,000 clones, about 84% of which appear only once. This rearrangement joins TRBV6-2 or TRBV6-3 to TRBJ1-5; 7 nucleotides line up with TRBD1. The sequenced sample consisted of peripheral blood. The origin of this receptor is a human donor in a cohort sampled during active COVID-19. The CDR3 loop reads CASSPGQKTNSNQPQHF. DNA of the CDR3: TGTGCCAGCAGCCCGGGACAGAAAACGAATAGCAATCAGCCCCAGCATTTT.